The sequence of this T cell receptor (beta chain) was determined in a study of T-cell reconstitution after alpha-beta-depleted transplantation in children. As it was prepared, the TCRbeta library received unique molecular identifiers. TCRdb fed the PCR reads into MiXCR, producing one record per CDR3 protein. This table has around 450,000 distinct CDR3 sequences, approximately 42% appearing once. CDR1 SGHTA and CDR2 FQGNSA come from the germline V gene. The trim removed 5 bases at V and 7 bases at J, leaving 8 bases unmatched. The CDR3 length is 14 residues. The sequence was obtained from a girl aged 2 to 10 with aplastic anemia, due to receive a stem cell transplant. V is TRBV7-2 and J is TRBJ1-5, with 7 bases identical to TRBD1. The sequenced sample was PBMCs, obtained before TCRalphabeta/CD19-depleted stem cell transplant. For the CDR3, the DNA is TGTGCCAGCAGCGCCGACAGGGAGCGGCAGCCCCAGCATTTT. Protein: CASSADRERQPQHF.